This T cell receptor beta chain emerged from a study of OX40 agonist ivuxolimab in advanced cancers. Across the whole study: Patients were treated with ivuxolimab, an agonistic anti-OX40 (CD134) antibody.

The data were produced by immunoSEQ multiplex PCR, yet TCRdb's version contains in-frame clones alone and is incomplete. The table shows under 50,000 clones, with roughly 80% occurring only once. Remarks on this clone: Its specificity is unknown.

Germline lookup yields CDR1 LGHNT and CDR2 FRNRAP. V was cut by 4 bases and J by 6 bases, with 10 bases left in between. The CDR3 spans 12 residues. Study results and limitations: The expanded peripheral T cells' antigen specificity was not determined. The study observed clonal expansion of CD4+ and CD8+ blood T cells by week 6 at 0.1 to 3.0 mg/kg. Some patients without response likewise showed low normalized clonal expansion.

The chain employs TRBV12-5 and TRBJ2-7, with no clear D. The TCR originated in an adult with an advanced solid tumor such as melanoma, head and neck, liver or kidney cancer. Sequenced here: CD4+ or CD8+ T cells sorted from blood, sampled in a trial of the OX40 agonist ivuxolimab. CDR3 DNA sequence: TGTGCTAGTGGTTCCTTTCTGGGCGAGCAGTACTTC. Protein product: CASGSFLGEQYF.